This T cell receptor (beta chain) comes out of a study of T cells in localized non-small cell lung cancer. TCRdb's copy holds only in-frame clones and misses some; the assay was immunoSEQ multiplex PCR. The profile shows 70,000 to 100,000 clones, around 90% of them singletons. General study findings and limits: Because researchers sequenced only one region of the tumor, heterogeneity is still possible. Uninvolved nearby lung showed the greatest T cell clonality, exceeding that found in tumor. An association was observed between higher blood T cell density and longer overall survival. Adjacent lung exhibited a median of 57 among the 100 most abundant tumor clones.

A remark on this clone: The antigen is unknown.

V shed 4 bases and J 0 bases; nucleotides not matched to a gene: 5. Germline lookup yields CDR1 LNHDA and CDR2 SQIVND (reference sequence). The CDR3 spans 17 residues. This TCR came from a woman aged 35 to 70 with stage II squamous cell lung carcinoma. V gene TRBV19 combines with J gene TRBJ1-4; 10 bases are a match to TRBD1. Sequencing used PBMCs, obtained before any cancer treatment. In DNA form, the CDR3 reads TGTGCCAGTAGTACCGGGACAGGGGCGCCAACTAATGAAAAACTGTTTTTT. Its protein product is CASSTGTGAPTNEKLFF. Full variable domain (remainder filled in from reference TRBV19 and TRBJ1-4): DGGITQSPKYLFRKEGQNVTLSCEQNLNHDAMYWYRQDPGQGLRLIYYSQIVNDFQKGDIAEGYSVSREKKESFPLTVTSAQKNPTAFYLCASSTGTGAPTNEKLFFGSGTQLSVL.